This T cell receptor (beta chain) appears in the sequencing data of a study of technical replicates of blood from a handful of donors. This clone was observed a single time. Generated by immunoSEQ multiplex PCR, the TCRdb table keeps only in-frame clones and is missing some. The sample lists some 60,000 clones, 90% to 95% occurring once. In germline, CDR1 is SGHTA, CDR2 FQGNSA. The CDR3 covers 12 residues. Trimming removed 6 bases at V and 9 bases at J, with 9 bases between. V is TRBV7-2 and J is TRBJ1-6; no clear D gene. The sequence came from a human donor in good health. Some clones in this sample may be carry-over from other donors' samples. The material sequenced was PBMCs. The CDR3 is CASRDTSSPLHF. The CDR3 nucleotides are TGTGCCAGCAGAGACACAAGTTCACCCCTCCACTTT.